Listed below are T cell receptor beta chains from one sample, sequenced in a study of shared clonotypes between healthy human individuals. The table came from immunoSEQ multiplex PCR; TCRdb's copy has only in-frame clones and leaves some out. The table has some 980,000 clones, roughly 72% seen once. Input material: memory CD4+ T cells sorted from blood. The receptor source for this set is a man between 18 and 29 years old in good health. CDR3s include the opening cysteine and the closing phenylalanine or tryptophan. A D gene is named only where the DNA matches it firmly. Not all rows give a size; the values are once, few, many and, for expanded clones, a class.

D gene | J gene | clone size | V gene | CDR3 protein | CDR3 DNA
. | TRBJ2-1 | once | TRBV2 | CARGKRADEQFF | TGTGCCAGGGGTAAGCGAGCCGATGAGCAGTTCTTC
. | TRBJ1-5 | . | TRBV2 | CASSAAYSNQPQHF | TGTGCCAGCAGTGCCGCTTATAGCAATCAGCCCCAGCATTTT
. | TRBJ2-7 | . | TRBV27 | CASSLTASNYEQYF | TGTGCCAGCAGTTTGACCGCTAGTAACTACGAGCAGTACTTC
. | TRBJ1-2 | . | TRBV5-1 | CASSLKVVDYGYTF | TGCGCCAGCAGCTTAAAGGTCGTCGACTATGGCTACACCTTC
. | TRBJ1-6 | once | TRBV5-6 | CASSRDIRSPLHF | TGTGCCAGCAGCCGGGACATCCGTTCACCCCTCCACTTT
. | TRBJ2-3 | . | TRBV19 | CASSIGGSSTDTQYF | TGTGCCAGTAGTATAGGGGGGTCATCCACAGATACGCAGTATTTT
TRBD1 | TRBJ2-1 | . | TRBV5-1 | CASSFQGAEVNEQFF | TGCGCCAGCAGCTTCCAGGGGGCGGAGGTTAATGAGCAGTTCTTC
. | TRBJ2-3 | . | TRBV4-1 | CASSLSPGSLTDTQYF | TGCGCCAGCAGCCTAAGTCCCGGGTCCCTCACAGATACGCAGTATTTT
. | TRBJ1-2 | . | TRBV19 | CASKGPESQGDYGYTF | TGTGCCAGTAAGGGCCCTGAAAGCCAAGGGGATTATGGCTACACCTTC
. | TRBJ2-1 | . | TRBV5-4 | CASSFVGNEQFF | TGTGCCAGCAGCTTTGTAGGGAATGAGCAGTTCTTC
. | TRBJ2-1 | few | TRBV7-3 | CASSFRSGGEQFF | TGTGCCAGCAGCTTCCGATCAGGTGGCGAGCAGTTCTTC
. | TRBJ2-5 | . | TRBV19 | CASSIAAAGLETQYF | TGTGCCAGTAGTATCGCGGCGGCAGGCCTAGAGACCCAGTACTTC
. | TRBJ1-1 | many | TRBV7-6 | CASSLGGGRSTEAFF | TGTGCCAGCAGCTTAGGGGGAGGCAGGTCCACTGAAGCTTTCTTT
. | TRBJ2-2 | . | TRBV11-2 | CASSLDGRNTGELFF | TGTGCCAGCAGCTTGGACGGGAGAAACACCGGGGAGCTGTTTTTT
. | TRBJ1-2 | few | TRBV14 | CASSRGTSARSHYGYTF | TGTGCCAGCAGCAGAGGTACTTCAGCTCGCTCCCACTATGGCTACACCTTC
. | TRBJ1-1 | . | TRBV20-1 | CSAAKYEAFF | TGCAGTGCAGCGAAATATGAAGCTTTCTTT
. | TRBJ2-5 | . | TRBV5-1 | CASSLGVSEIQETQYF | TGCGCCAGCAGCTTGGGGGTTAGCGAGATACAAGAGACCCAGTACTTC
. | TRBJ1-2 | . | TRBV5-8 | CASVPGYGYTF | TGTGCCAGTGTCCCGGGCTATGGCTACACCTTC
TRBD2 | TRBJ2-3 | . | TRBV9 | CASSVVAGGGGSTDTQYF | TGTGCCAGCAGCGTAGTGGCGGGAGGTGGTGGAAGCACAGATACGCAGTATTTT
TRBD2 | TRBJ2-2 | . | TRBV11-2 | CASTKAGPTGELFF | TGTGCCAGCACTAAAGCGGGACCCACCGGGGAGCTGTTTTTT
. | TRBJ2-3 | . | TRBV18 | CASSPGASTDTQYF | TGTGCCAGCTCACCGGGGGCGAGCACAGATACGCAGTATTTT
TRBD2 | TRBJ2-2 | . | TRBV10-2 | CASSEAGGTGELFF | TGCGCCAGCAGTGAGGCGGGAGGGACCGGGGAGCTGTTTTTT
. | TRBJ1-5 | . | TRBV19 | CASGQQASNQPQHF | TGTGCCAGTGGACAGCAAGCAAGCAATCAGCCCCAGCATTTT
. | TRBJ1-1 | once | TRBV6-4 | CASSDSNTEAFF | TGTGCCAGCAGTGATTCGAACACTGAAGCTTTCTTT
. | TRBJ2-2 | . | TRBV19 | CASSIRLAANTGELFF | TGTGCCAGTAGTATCAGGTTGGCAGCGAACACCGGGGAGCTGTTTTTT
TRBD1 | TRBJ2-1 | . | TRBV10-1 | CASSRDRVNNEQFF | TGCGCCAGCAGCCGGGACAGGGTTAACAATGAGCAGTTCTTC
TRBD2 | TRBJ2-7 | . | TRBV6-1 | CASSEGGGSYEQYF | TGTGCCAGCAGTGAAGGCGGGGGGTCCTACGAGCAGTACTTC
TRBD2 | TRBJ2-2 | . | TRBV6-5 | CASRGLGLTGELFF | TGTGCCAGCAGGGGACTAGGGCTCACCGGGGAGCTGTTTTTT
. | TRBJ2-7 | few | TRBV7-2 | CASSFQAGREEQYF | TGTGCCAGCAGCTTCCAAGCAGGCAGAGAAGAGCAGTACTTC
. | TRBJ2-1 | . | TRBV27 | CASSPRGATLHNEQFF | TGTGCCAGCAGTCCCCGGGGGGCCACACTCCACAATGAGCAGTTCTTC
. | TRBJ2-6 | . | TRBV6-1 | CASSEAYFTGANVLTF | TGTGCCAGCAGTGAAGCGTACTTCACTGGGGCCAACGTCCTGACTTTC
. | TRBJ1-1 | . | TRBV15 | CATSRESTVGEAFF | TGTGCCACCAGCAGAGAAAGCACAGTCGGGGAAGCTTTCTTT
. | TRBJ1-1 | . | TRBV6-6 | CASSTTALAFF | TGTGCCAGCTCCACCACTGCGCTGGCTTTCTTT
TRBD1 | TRBJ2-5 | . | TRBV7-9 | CASSSDRGRIETQYF | TGTGCCAGCAGCTCGGACAGGGGGCGGATAGAGACCCAGTACTTC
. | TRBJ2-1 | few | TRBV11-2 | CASSLDRGAQFF | TGTGCCAGCAGCTTAGATCGGGGGGCCCAGTTCTTC
TRBD1 | TRBJ1-2 | . | TRBV28 | CASSSTGGIYGYTF | TGTGCCAGCAGTTCGACAGGGGGCATCTATGGCTACACCTTC
. | TRBJ1-1 | . | TRBV6-5 | CASSYSLQGNTEAFF | TGTGCCAGCAGTTACTCGTTACAGGGGAACACTGAAGCTTTCTTT
. | TRBJ2-1 | . | TRBV7-8 | CASSLDTWTYNEQFF | TGTGCCAGCAGCTTAGATACTTGGACCTACAATGAGCAGTTCTTC
. | TRBJ2-3 | . | TRBV11-2 | CASSLARGLTDTQYF | TGTGCCAGCAGCCTAGCGCGGGGGCTCACAGATACGCAGTATTTT
. | TRBJ1-4 | . | TRBV10-3 | CAISAAVKDEKLFF | TGTGCCATCAGTGCCGCGGTAAAGGATGAAAAACTGTTTTTT
. | TRBJ2-7 | few | TRBV12-5 | CATEAGPPLYEQYF | TGTGCTACCGAGGCCGGACCGCCTCTCTACGAGCAGTACTTC
TRBD2 | TRBJ2-1 | . | TRBV5-1 | CASSFRLAGGPINEQFF | TGCGCCAGCAGCTTTCGACTAGCGGGAGGGCCAATAAATGAGCAGTTCTTC
. | TRBJ1-1 | . | TRBV7-2 | CASSLLKGEAFF | TGTGCCAGCAGCTTATTAAAAGGTGAAGCTTTCTTT
TRBD2 | TRBJ2-2 | . | TRBV4-2 | CASRPGTNGSETGELFF | TGTGCCAGCAGACCCGGGACTAACGGGAGTGAGACCGGGGAGCTGTTTTTT
. | TRBJ1-5 | . | TRBV6-1 | CASSEEQGQPQHF | TGTGCCAGCAGTGAAGAGCAGGGTCAGCCCCAGCATTTT
TRBD1 | TRBJ2-7 | . | TRBV7-9 | CASSSQDRGNPYEQYF | TGTGCCAGCAGCTCGCAGGACAGGGGAAACCCCTACGAGCAGTACTTC
TRBD1 | TRBJ2-2 | . | TRBV7-9 | CASRAWTGPTGELFF | TGTGCCAGCAGAGCCTGGACAGGGCCCACCGGGGAGCTGTTTTTT
. | TRBJ1-6 | . | TRBV5-1 | CASSVEDNNSPLHF | TGCGCCAGCTCGGTGGAGGATAATAATTCACCCCTCCACTTT